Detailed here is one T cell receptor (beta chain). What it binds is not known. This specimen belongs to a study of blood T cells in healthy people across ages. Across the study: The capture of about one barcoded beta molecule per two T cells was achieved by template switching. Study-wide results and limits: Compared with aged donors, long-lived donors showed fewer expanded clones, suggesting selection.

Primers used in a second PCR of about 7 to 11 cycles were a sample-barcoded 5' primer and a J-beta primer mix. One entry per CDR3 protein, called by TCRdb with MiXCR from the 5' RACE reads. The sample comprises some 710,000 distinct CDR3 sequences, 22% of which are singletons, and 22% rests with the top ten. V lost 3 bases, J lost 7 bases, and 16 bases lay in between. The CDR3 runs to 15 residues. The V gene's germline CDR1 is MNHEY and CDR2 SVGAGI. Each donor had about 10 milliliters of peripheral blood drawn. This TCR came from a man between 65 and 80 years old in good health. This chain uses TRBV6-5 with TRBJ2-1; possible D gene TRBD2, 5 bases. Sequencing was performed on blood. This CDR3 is CASSYVARSGNEQFF. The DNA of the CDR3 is TGTGCCAGCAGTTATGTGGCCAGATCGGGGAATGAGCAGTTCTTC.